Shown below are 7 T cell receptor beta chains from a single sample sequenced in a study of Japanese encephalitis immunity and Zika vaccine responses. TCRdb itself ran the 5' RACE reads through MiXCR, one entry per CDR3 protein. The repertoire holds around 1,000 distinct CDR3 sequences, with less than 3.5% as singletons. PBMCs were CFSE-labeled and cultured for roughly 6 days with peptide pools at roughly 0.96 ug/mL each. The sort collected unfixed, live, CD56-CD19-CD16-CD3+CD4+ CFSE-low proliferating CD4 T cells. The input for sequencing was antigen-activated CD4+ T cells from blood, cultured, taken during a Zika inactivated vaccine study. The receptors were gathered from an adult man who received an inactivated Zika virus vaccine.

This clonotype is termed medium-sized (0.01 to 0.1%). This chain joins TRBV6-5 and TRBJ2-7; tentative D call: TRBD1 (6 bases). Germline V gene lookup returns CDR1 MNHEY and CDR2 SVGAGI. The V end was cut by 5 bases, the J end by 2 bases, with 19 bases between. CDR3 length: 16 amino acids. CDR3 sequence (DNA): TGTGCCAGCAGTATAGCCGGGACACCTGGCCCCTACGAGCAGTACTTC. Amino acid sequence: CASSIAGTPGPYEQYF.

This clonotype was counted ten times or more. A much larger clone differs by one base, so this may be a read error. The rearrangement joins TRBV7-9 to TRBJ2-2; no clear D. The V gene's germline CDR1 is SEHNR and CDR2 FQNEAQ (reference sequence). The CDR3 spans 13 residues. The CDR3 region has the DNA TGTGCCAGCAGCTTAGGGAACGCCGGGGAGCTGTTTTTT. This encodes CASSLGNAGELFF.

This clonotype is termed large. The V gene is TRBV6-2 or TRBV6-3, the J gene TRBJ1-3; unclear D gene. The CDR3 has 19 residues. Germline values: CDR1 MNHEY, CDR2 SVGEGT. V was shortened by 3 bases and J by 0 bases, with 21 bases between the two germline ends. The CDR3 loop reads CASSYGQTTVGSSGNTIYF. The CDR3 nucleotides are TGTGCCAGCAGTTATGGGCAGACAACGGTTGGATCCTCTGGAAACACCATATATTTT.

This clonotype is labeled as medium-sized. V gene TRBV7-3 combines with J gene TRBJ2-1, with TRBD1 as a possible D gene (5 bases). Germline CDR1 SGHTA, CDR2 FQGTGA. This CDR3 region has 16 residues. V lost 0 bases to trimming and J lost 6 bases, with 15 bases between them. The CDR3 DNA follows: TGTGCCAGCAGCTTAACGTCGGGTAGGGGCGGCAATGAGCAGTTCTTC. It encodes CASSLTSGRGGNEQFF.

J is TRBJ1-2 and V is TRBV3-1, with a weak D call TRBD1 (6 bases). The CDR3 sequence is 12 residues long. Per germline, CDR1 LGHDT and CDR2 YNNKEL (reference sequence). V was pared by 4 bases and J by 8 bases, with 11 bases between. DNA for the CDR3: TGTGCCAGCAGCCCACAGGGCTGGGGCTACACCTTC. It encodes CASSPQGWGYTF. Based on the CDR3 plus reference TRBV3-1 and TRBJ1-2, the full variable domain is DTAVSQTPKYLVTQMGNDKSIKCEQNLGHDTMYWYKQDSKKFLKIMFSYNNKELIINETVPNRFSPKSPDKAHLNLHINSLELGDSAVYFCASSPQGWGYTFGSGTRLTVV.

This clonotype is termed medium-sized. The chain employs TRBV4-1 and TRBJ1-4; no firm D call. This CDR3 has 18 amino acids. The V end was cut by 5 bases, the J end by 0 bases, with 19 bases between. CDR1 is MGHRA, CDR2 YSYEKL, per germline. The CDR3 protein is CASSSQRGSLTTNEKLFF. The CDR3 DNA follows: TGCGCCAGCAGCTCCCAAAGAGGGTCCTTGACAACTAATGAAAAACTGTTTTTT.

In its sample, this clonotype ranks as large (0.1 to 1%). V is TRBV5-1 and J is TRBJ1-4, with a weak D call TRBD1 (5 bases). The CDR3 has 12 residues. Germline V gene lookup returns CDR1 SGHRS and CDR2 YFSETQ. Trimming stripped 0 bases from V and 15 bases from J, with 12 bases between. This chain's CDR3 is CASSLDSGRMFF. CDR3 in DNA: TGCGCCAGCAGCTTGGACTCGGGACGGATGTTTTTT.